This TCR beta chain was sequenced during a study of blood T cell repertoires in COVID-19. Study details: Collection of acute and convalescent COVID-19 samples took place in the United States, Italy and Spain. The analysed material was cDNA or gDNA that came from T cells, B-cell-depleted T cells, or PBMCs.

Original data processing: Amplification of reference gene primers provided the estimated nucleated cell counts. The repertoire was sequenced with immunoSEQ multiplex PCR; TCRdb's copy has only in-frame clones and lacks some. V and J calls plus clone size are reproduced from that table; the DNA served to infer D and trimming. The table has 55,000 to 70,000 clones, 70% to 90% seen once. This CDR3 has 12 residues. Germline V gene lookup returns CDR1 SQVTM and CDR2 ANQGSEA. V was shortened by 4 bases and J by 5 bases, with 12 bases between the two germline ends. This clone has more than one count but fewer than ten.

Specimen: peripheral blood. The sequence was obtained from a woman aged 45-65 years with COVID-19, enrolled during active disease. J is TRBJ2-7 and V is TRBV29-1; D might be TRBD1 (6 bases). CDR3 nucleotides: TGCAGCGTTGTAGTGGGGGCCCACGAGCAGTACTTC. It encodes CSVVVGAHEQYF.